This TCR beta chain was sequenced in a study of T cells in Graves' hyperthyroidism and ophthalmopathy. Background on the study: Initial diagnosis, before any treatment, was when peripheral blood was collected.

The trim removed 6 bases at V and 1 base at J, leaving 4 bases unmatched. This CDR3 has 14 amino acids. Germline lookup yields CDR1 WSHSY and CDR2 SAAADI. The source material, RNA transcripts, was used to amplify TCR beta CDR3 regions. The TCR CDR3 first-round RT-PCR relied on the HTBI primer set. MiXCR, applied by TCRdb to the multiplex PCR reads, yields one record per CDR3 protein. The sample yields 650,000 to 750,000 distinct CDR3 sequences, 12% to 15% seen once. Graves' hyperthyroidism was deemed stable absent ophthalmopathy progression within 18 months. Clinical symptoms, serum thyroxine and TRAb, thyroid ultrasound and orbital computed tomography together formed the diagnostic basis. This clonotype was seen more than once but under ten times.

The sequence derives from a woman between 18 and 30 years old with Graves' hyperthyroidism. The rearrangement joins TRBV10-2 to TRBJ1-2; 8 nucleotides agree with TRBD1. Sequencing was done on a sample of blood. The CDR3 DNA reads as TGCGCCAGCAGGGGACAGGCCTTTAACTATGGCTACACCTTC. Encoded protein: CASRGQAFNYGYTF.